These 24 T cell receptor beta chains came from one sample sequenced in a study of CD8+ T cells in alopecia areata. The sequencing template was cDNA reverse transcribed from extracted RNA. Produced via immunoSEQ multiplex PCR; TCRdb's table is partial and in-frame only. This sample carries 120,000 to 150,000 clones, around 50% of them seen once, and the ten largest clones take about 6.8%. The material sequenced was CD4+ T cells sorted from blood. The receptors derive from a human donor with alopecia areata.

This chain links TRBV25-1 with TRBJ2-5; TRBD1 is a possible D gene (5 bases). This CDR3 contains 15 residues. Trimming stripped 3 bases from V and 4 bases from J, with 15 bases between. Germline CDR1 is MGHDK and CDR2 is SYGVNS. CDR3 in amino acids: CASSDDPWTRETQYF. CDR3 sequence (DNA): TGTGCCAGCAGTGACGACCCTTGGACACGAGAGACCCAGTACTTC.

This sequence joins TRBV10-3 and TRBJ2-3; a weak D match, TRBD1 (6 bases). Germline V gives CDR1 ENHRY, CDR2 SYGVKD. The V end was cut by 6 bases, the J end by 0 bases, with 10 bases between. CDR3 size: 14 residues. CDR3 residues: CAIRKTGSTDTQYF. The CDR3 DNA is TGTGCCATCAGAAAAACAGGGAGCACAGATACGCAGTATTTT.

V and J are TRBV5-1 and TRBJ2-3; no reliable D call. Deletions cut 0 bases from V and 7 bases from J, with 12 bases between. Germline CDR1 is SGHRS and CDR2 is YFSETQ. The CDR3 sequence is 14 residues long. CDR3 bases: TGCGCCAGCAGCTTGGGCCCTCCTGTCAATACGCAGTATTTT. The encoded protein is CASSLGPPVNTQYF.

CDR3 DNA sequence: TGTGCCAGCAGATCATTACAGGGGGCCGCCTACGAGCAGTACTTC. This codes for CASRSLQGAAYEQYF. This chain links TRBV28 with TRBJ2-7, with 9 bases identical to TRBD1. Losses at the gene ends were 6 bases for V and 2 bases for J; bases not matched to a gene: 8. Germline V gene lookup returns CDR1 MDHEN and CDR2 SYDVKM. The CDR3 has 15 amino acids.

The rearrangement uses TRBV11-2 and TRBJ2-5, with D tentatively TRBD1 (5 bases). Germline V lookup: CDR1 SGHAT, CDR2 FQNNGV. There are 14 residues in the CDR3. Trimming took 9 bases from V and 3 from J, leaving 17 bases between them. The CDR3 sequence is CASDSSWRKETQYF. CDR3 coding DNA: TGTGCCAGTGACAGTAGCTGGCGGAAAGAGACCCAGTACTTC.

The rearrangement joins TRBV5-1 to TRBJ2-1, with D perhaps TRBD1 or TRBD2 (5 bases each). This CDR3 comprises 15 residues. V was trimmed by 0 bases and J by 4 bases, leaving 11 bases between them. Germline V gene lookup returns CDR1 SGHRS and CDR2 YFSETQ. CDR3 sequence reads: CASSLVGEGYNEQFF. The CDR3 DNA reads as TGCGCCAGCAGCTTGGTGGGTGAGGGGTACAATGAGCAGTTCTTC. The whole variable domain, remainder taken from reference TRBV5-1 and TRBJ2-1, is KAGVTQTPRYLIKTRGQQVTLSCSPISGHRSVSWYQQTPGQGLQFLFEYFSETQRNKGNFPGRFSGRQFSNSRSEMNVSTLELGDSALYLCASSLVGEGYNEQFFGPGTRLTVL.

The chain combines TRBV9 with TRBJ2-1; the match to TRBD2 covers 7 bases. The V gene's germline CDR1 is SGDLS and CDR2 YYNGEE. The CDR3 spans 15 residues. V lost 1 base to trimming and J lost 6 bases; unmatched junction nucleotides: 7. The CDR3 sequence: CASSVRGSGGNEQFF. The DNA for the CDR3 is TGTGCCAGCAGCGTAAGAGGGTCGGGGGGCAATGAGCAGTTCTTC.

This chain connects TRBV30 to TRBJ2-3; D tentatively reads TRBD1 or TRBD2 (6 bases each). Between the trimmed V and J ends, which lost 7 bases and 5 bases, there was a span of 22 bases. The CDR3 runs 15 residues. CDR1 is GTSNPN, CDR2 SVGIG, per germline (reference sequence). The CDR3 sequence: CAYGGVGGTEDTQYF. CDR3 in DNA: TGTGCCTATGGGGGCGTAGGCGGGACGGAAGATACGCAGTATTTT.

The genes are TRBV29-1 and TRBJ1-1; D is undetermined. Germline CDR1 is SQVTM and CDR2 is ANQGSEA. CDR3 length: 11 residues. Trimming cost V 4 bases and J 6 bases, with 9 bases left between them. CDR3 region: CSVGRVAEAFF. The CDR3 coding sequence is TGCAGCGTTGGCCGGGTCGCTGAAGCTTTCTTT.

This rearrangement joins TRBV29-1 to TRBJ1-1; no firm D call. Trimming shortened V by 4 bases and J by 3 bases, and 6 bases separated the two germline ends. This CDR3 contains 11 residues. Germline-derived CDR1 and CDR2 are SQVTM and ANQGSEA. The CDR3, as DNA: TGCAGCGTTGTTCGCGACACTGAAGCTTTCTTT. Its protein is CSVVRDTEAFF.

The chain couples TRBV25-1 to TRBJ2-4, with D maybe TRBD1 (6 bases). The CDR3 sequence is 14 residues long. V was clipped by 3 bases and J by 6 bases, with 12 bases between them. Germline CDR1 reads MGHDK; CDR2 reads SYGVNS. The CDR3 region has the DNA TGTGCCAGCAGTGATGGGGCCAGGGGAAACATTCAGTACTTC. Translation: CASSDGARGNIQYF.

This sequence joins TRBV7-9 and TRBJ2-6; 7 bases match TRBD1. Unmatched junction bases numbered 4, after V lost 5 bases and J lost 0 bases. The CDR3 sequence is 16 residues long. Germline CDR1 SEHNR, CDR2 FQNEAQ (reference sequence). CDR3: CASSHGTASGANVLTF. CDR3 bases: TGTGCCAGCAGCCATGGGACAGCCTCTGGGGCCAACGTCCTGACTTTC.

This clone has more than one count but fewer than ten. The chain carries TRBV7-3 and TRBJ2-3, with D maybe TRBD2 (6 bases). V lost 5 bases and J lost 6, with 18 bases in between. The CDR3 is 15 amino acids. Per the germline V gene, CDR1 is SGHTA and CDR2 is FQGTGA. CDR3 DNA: TGTGCCAGCAGCCTACTAGCAGGTCTCACGGATACGCAGTATTTT. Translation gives CASSLLAGLTDTQYF.

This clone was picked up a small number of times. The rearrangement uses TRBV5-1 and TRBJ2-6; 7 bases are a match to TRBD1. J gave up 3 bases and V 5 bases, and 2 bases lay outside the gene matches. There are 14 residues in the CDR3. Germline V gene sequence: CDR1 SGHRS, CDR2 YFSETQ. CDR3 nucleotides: TGCGCCAGCAGTACAGGGGATGGGGCCAACGTCCTGACTTTC. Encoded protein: CASSTGDGANVLTF.

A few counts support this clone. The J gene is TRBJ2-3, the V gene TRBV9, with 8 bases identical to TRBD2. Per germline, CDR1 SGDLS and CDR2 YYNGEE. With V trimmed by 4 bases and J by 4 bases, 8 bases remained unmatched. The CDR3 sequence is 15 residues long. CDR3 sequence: CASSYSGTPPDTQYF. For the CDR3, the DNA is TGTGCCAGCAGCTATAGCGGGACCCCACCAGATACGCAGTATTTT.

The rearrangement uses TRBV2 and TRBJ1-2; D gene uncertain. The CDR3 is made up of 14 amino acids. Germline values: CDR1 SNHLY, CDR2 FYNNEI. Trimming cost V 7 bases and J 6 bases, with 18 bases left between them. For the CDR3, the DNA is TGTGCCAGCAAACCGCAGGAGGGCCTTCATGGCTACACCTTC. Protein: CASKPQEGLHGYTF.

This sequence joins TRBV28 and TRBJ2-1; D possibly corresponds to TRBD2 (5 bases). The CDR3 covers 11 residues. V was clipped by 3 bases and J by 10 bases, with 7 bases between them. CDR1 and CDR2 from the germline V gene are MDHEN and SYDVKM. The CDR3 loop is CASSFRGEQFF. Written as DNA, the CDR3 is TGTGCCAGCAGTTTCCGGGGAGAGCAGTTCTTC.

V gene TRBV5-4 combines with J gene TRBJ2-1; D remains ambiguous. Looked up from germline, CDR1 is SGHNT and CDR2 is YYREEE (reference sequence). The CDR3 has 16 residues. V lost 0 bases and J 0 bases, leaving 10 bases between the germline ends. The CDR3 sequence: CASSLDGPGSYNEQFF. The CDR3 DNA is TGTGCCAGCAGCTTGGACGGACCTGGCTCCTACAATGAGCAGTTCTTC.

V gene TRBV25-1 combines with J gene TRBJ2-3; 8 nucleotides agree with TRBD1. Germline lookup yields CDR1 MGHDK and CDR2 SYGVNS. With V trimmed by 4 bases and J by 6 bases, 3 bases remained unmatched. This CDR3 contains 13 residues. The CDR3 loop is CASSGQGADTQYF. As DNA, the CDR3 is TGTGCCAGCAGTGGTCAGGGGGCGGATACGCAGTATTTT.

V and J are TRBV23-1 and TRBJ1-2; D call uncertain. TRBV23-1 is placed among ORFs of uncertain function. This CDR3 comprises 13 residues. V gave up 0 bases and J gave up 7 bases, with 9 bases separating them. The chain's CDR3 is CASSQSSGSGYTF. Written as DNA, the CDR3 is TGCGCCAGCAGTCAATCTTCGGGGTCTGGCTACACCTTC.

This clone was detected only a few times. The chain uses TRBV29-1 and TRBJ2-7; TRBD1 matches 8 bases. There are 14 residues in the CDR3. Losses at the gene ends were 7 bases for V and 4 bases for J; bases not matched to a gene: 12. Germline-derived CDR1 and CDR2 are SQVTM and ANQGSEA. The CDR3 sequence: CSAWTGTGVYEQYF. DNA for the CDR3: TGCAGCGCCTGGACAGGGACCGGAGTTTACGAGCAGTACTTC.

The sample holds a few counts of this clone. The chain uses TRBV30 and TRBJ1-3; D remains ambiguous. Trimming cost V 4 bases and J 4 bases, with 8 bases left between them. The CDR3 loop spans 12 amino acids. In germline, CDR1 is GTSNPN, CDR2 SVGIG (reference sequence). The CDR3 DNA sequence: TGTGCCTGGATATCATCCGGAAACACCATATATTTT. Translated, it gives CAWISSGNTIYF.

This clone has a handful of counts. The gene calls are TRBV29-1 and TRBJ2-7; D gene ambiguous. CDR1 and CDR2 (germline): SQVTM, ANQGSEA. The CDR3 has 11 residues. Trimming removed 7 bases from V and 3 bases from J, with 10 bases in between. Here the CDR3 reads CSAQEFYEQYF. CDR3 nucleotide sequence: TGCAGCGCCCAAGAATTCTACGAGCAGTACTTC.

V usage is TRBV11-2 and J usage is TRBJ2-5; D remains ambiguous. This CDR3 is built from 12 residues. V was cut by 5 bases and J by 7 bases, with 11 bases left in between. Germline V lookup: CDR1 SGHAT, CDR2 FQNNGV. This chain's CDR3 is CASSRNGGTQYF. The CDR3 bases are TGTGCCAGCAGCAGGAATGGCGGGACCCAGTACTTC.